The rows below give T cell receptor beta chains drawn from one sample of a study of T cells in Graves' hyperthyroidism and ophthalmopathy. Using its own MiXCR run on the multiplex PCR reads, TCRdb lists one record per CDR3 protein. Of hundreds of thousands of distinct CDR3 sequences in the sample, roughly 14% were seen once. The sequencing sample was made of blood. Receptors were obtained from a woman aged 35 to 49 with Graves' ophthalmopathy. The CDR3 runs from the conserved cysteine through the conserved F or W. D genes are given only for firm matches. Size is stated for part of the rows, as once, few or many counts, or as a class when the clone is expanded.

abundance: .; d_gene: .; v_gene: TRBV7-9; j_gene: TRBJ2-7; CDR3aa: CASSLEVGSEQYF; CDR3nt: TGTGCCAGCAGCTTAGAAGTCGGGAGCGAGCAGTACTTC
abundance: many; d_gene: TRBD1; v_gene: TRBV6-1; j_gene: TRBJ1-2; CDR3aa: CASSFEQGALSGYTF; CDR3nt: TGTGCCAGCAGCTTCGAACAGGGGGCCTTAAGTGGCTACACCTTC
abundance: many; d_gene: TRBD1; v_gene: TRBV6-1; j_gene: TRBJ2-7; CDR3aa: CASKGQGISEQYF; CDR3nt: TGTGCCAGCAAAGGACAGGGAATAAGCGAGCAGTACTTC
abundance: many; d_gene: .; v_gene: TRBV7-9; j_gene: TRBJ2-7; CDR3aa: CASSAGPYLSPEQYF; CDR3nt: TGTGCCAGCAGCGCTGGGCCCTATTTGTCTCCCGAGCAGTACTTC
abundance: .; d_gene: .; v_gene: TRBV15; j_gene: TRBJ2-2; CDR3aa: CATSRDLMGSTNTGELFF; CDR3nt: TGTGCCACCAGCAGAGATCTTATGGGCAGCACGAACACCGGGGAGCTGTTTTTT
abundance: many; d_gene: TRBD1; v_gene: TRBV28; j_gene: TRBJ1-1; CDR3aa: CASSPRGQVEAFF; CDR3nt: TGTGCCAGCAGCCCCAGGGGGCAGGTTGAAGCTTTCTTT
abundance: many; d_gene: .; v_gene: TRBV10-3; j_gene: TRBJ2-7; CDR3aa: CAISGGGYEQYF; CDR3nt: TGTGCCATCAGTGGGGGCGGGTACGAGCAGTACTTC
abundance: many; d_gene: .; v_gene: TRBV12-3/TRBV12-4; j_gene: TRBJ2-7; CDR3aa: CASSFGSSYEQYF; CDR3nt: TGTGCCAGCAGTTTCGGGAGCTCCTACGAGCAGTACTTC
abundance: many; d_gene: .; v_gene: TRBV28; j_gene: TRBJ1-1; CDR3aa: CASSLRGSRLSTEAFF; CDR3nt: TGTGCCAGCAGCCTGCGGGGGTCGAGGCTGAGCACTGAAGCTTTCTTT
abundance: many; d_gene: .; v_gene: TRBV28; j_gene: TRBJ1-2; CDR3aa: CASSLGESYGYTF; CDR3nt: TGTGCCAGCAGTTTAGGGGAATCCTATGGCTACACCTTC
abundance: many; d_gene: TRBD2; v_gene: TRBV2; j_gene: TRBJ2-7; CDR3aa: CASSPGRGAGGTGEQYF; CDR3nt: TGTGCCAGCAGTCCAGGTCGGGGAGCGGGAGGCACCGGCGAGCAGTACTTC
abundance: many; d_gene: TRBD1; v_gene: TRBV28; j_gene: TRBJ1-1; CDR3aa: CASTGQGRAEAFF; CDR3nt: TGTGCCAGCACCGGACAGGGGCGAGCTGAAGCTTTCTTT
abundance: few; d_gene: TRBD1; v_gene: TRBV11-3; j_gene: TRBJ1-2; CDR3aa: CASSLQRQGIDYGYTF; CDR3nt: TGTGCCAGCAGCCTACAGAGACAGGGTATCGACTATGGCTACACCTTC
abundance: many; d_gene: .; v_gene: TRBV28; j_gene: TRBJ1-3; CDR3aa: CASTLWSSGNTIYF; CDR3nt: TGTGCCAGCACCCTCTGGAGCTCTGGAAACACCATATATTTT
abundance: few; d_gene: .; v_gene: TRBV29-1; j_gene: TRBJ2-2; CDR3aa: CSVVSGLTGELFF; CDR3nt: TGCAGCGTTGTATCAGGGCTCACCGGGGAGCTGTTTTTT
abundance: once; d_gene: TRBD2; v_gene: TRBV6-5; j_gene: TRBJ2-5; CDR3aa: CASSYSSASGRAQETQYF; CDR3nt: TGTGCCAGCAGTTACTCGAGTGCTAGCGGGAGGGCCCAAGAGACCCAGTACTTC
abundance: many; d_gene: TRBD1; v_gene: TRBV6-5; j_gene: TRBJ1-1; CDR3aa: CASSYSDRGEAFF; CDR3nt: TGTGCCAGCAGTTACTCAGACAGGGGTGAAGCTTTCTTT
abundance: many; d_gene: .; v_gene: TRBV12-3/TRBV12-4; j_gene: TRBJ1-5; CDR3aa: CACSLSGGQPQHF; CDR3nt: TGTGCCTGCAGTTTATCTGGGGGACAGCCCCAGCATTTT
abundance: many; d_gene: TRBD2; v_gene: TRBV28; j_gene: TRBJ2-7; CDR3aa: CASSIAGVDEQYF; CDR3nt: TGTGCCAGCAGTATAGCGGGAGTTGACGAGCAGTACTTC
abundance: many; d_gene: TRBD2; v_gene: TRBV28; j_gene: TRBJ2-7; CDR3aa: CASSRWTSGTFYEQYF; CDR3nt: TGTGCCAGCAGTAGATGGACTAGCGGAACATTCTACGAGCAGTACTTC
abundance: many; d_gene: .; v_gene: TRBV28; j_gene: TRBJ1-2; CDR3aa: CASSPLFGSYGYTF; CDR3nt: TGTGCCAGCAGTCCACTGTTCGGGTCCTATGGCTACACCTTC
abundance: many; d_gene: TRBD2; v_gene: TRBV10-3; j_gene: TRBJ2-7; CDR3aa: CATGLGGDEQYF; CDR3nt: TGTGCCACGGGACTAGGAGGCGACGAGCAGTACTTC
abundance: few; d_gene: TRBD1; v_gene: TRBV12-3/TRBV12-4; j_gene: TRBJ2-2; CDR3aa: CASSLAGTAIDRELFF; CDR3nt: TGTGCCAGCAGTTTAGCAGGGACAGCGATAGACCGGGAGCTGTTTTTT
abundance: .; d_gene: TRBD2; v_gene: TRBV13; j_gene: TRBJ2-7; CDR3aa: CASSFKAGTSGSRSYEQYF; CDR3nt: TGTGCCAGCAGCTTCAAAGCCGGGACTAGCGGGAGTAGGTCCTACGAGCAGTACTTC
abundance: .; d_gene: TRBD2; v_gene: TRBV4-3; j_gene: TRBJ2-5; CDR3aa: CASSQGLAGEDETQYF; CDR3nt: TGCGCCAGCAGCCAAGGCCTAGCGGGAGAGGATGAGACCCAGTACTTC
abundance: many; d_gene: TRBD2; v_gene: TRBV7-3; j_gene: TRBJ2-7; CDR3aa: CASSPNGGGEQYF; CDR3nt: TGTGCCAGCAGCCCCAATGGGGGGGGGGAGCAGTACTTC
abundance: .; d_gene: .; v_gene: TRBV6-1; j_gene: TRBJ1-5; CDR3aa: CASSPFAGGQPQHF; CDR3nt: TGTGCCAGCAGTCCCTTTGCGGGTGGGCAGCCCCAGCATTTT
abundance: many; d_gene: .; v_gene: TRBV4-3; j_gene: TRBJ1-1; CDR3aa: CASSWNGRNMNTEAFF; CDR3nt: TGCGCCAGCTCCTGGAACGGGCGCAACATGAACACTGAAGCTTTCTTT
abundance: .; d_gene: TRBD2; v_gene: TRBV12-5; j_gene: TRBJ2-2; CDR3aa: CASGYLAGGSGTGELFF; CDR3nt: TGTGCTAGTGGATACTTAGCGGGAGGGTCGGGAACCGGGGAGCTGTTTTTT
abundance: many; d_gene: .; v_gene: TRBV6-2/TRBV6-3; j_gene: TRBJ1-5; CDR3aa: CASNPLGVYQPQHF; CDR3nt: TGTGCCAGCAACCCCCTGGGGGTATACCAGCCCCAGCATTTT
abundance: .; d_gene: .; v_gene: TRBV4-3; j_gene: TRBJ2-7; CDR3aa: CASSQDSLERDEQYF; CDR3nt: TGCGCCAGCAGCCAAGATTCCCTAGAGAGGGACGAGCAGTACTTC
abundance: many; d_gene: TRBD2; v_gene: TRBV4-3; j_gene: TRBJ2-7; CDR3aa: CASSQALAGVYEQYF; CDR3nt: TGCGCCAGCAGCCAAGCACTAGCGGGAGTATACGAGCAGTACTTC
abundance: many; d_gene: .; v_gene: TRBV30; j_gene: TRBJ2-6; CDR3aa: CASTGRTSSGANVLTF; CDR3nt: TGTGCCTCAACGGGACGTACCTCCTCTGGGGCCAACGTCCTGACTTTC
abundance: many; d_gene: .; v_gene: TRBV28; j_gene: TRBJ2-7; CDR3aa: CASSFLPRLAVQGLYEQYF; CDR3nt: TGTGCCAGCAGTTTCCTCCCCCGCCTGGCGGTGCAGGGGCTCTACGAGCAGTACTTC
abundance: few; d_gene: TRBD2; v_gene: TRBV5-1; j_gene: TRBJ2-1; CDR3aa: CASSWTSGRANEQFF; CDR3nt: TGCGCCAGCAGCTGGACTAGCGGGAGGGCAAATGAGCAGTTCTTC
abundance: .; d_gene: .; v_gene: TRBV6-2/TRBV6-3; j_gene: TRBJ2-2; CDR3aa: CASSYGLGDTGELFF; CDR3nt: TGTGCCAGCAGTTACGGGCTAGGGGACACCGGGGAGCTGTTTTTT
abundance: many; d_gene: .; v_gene: TRBV6-1; j_gene: TRBJ2-7; CDR3aa: CASTWAGGRREQYF; CDR3nt: TGTGCCAGCACATGGGCAGGGGGGCGAAGGGAGCAGTACTTC
abundance: many; d_gene: .; v_gene: TRBV6-5; j_gene: TRBJ1-1; CDR3aa: CASSPGWSTEAFF; CDR3nt: TGTGCCAGCAGCCCAGGGTGGAGCACTGAAGCTTTCTTT
abundance: many; d_gene: .; v_gene: TRBV28; j_gene: TRBJ2-5; CDR3aa: CASSAPEGGSIGETQYF; CDR3nt: TGTGCCAGCAGTGCCCCCGAGGGGGGTAGTATCGGAGAGACCCAGTACTTC
abundance: few; d_gene: TRBD1; v_gene: TRBV7-9; j_gene: TRBJ1-2; CDR3aa: CTSSPDRVGYTF; CDR3nt: TGTACCAGCAGCCCTGACAGGGTTGGCTACACCTTC
abundance: many; d_gene: .; v_gene: TRBV28; j_gene: TRBJ1-1; CDR3aa: CASSLSGARAFF; CDR3nt: TGTGCCAGCAGTTTATCAGGGGCCCGAGCTTTCTTT
abundance: .; d_gene: TRBD2; v_gene: TRBV7-9; j_gene: TRBJ2-7; CDR3aa: CASSLARSGSYEQYF; CDR3nt: TGTGCCAGCAGCTTAGCGAGGAGCGGGAGTTACGAGCAGTACTTC